These T cell receptor beta chains were read from a single sample in a study of immune evolution from preneoplasia to lung adenocarcinoma. Assay used: immunoSEQ multiplex PCR; TCRdb lists only in-frame clones, some missing. Of thousands of clones in the sample, 70% to 85% were seen once. The sequenced sample was FFPE adjacent normal lung tissue. The source is a person aged 65-85 years with lung adenocarcinoma. The CDR3 runs from the conserved cysteine through the conserved F or W. A D gene is named only where the DNA matches it firmly. Rows may omit the clone size; those that give it use once, few, many or a size class.

CDR3,DNA,size,D,J,V
CASSSETQYF,TGTGCCAGCAGCTCGGAGACCCAGTACTTC,few,.,TRBJ2-5,TRBV6-6
CASSRGDTEAFF,TGCGCCAGCAGCCGAGGGGACACTGAAGCTTTCTTT,.,.,TRBJ1-1,TRBV10-2
CASSDSWGQPQHF,TGTGCCAGCAGTGACTCGTGGGGGCAGCCCCAGCATTTT,once,.,TRBJ1-5,TRBV6-4
CASSYTDTGARGYTF,TGTGCCAGCAGTTACACGGATACAGGGGCTAGGGGCTACACCTTC,.,TRBD1,TRBJ1-2,TRBV6-5
CAWIGLAGDGYEQYF,TGTGCCTGGATCGGACTAGCGGGAGACGGATACGAGCAGTACTTC,.,TRBD2,TRBJ2-7,TRBV30
CASSTGTSPYEQYF,TGTGCCAGCAGCACCGGGACTAGCCCCTACGAGCAGTACTTC,.,TRBD2,TRBJ2-7,TRBV7-9
CASSLEASSYEQYF,TGTGCCAGCAGCTTGGAGGCTAGCTCCTACGAGCAGTACTTC,.,.,TRBJ2-7,TRBV5-4
CASSQALQREQYF,TGCGCCAGCAGCCAAGCCCTCCAGCGCGAGCAGTACTTC,.,.,TRBJ2-7,TRBV4-3
CASSGASLAKNIQYF,TGCGCCAGCAGCGGGGCCAGCTTAGCCAAAAACATTCAGTACTTC,.,.,TRBJ2-4,TRBV23-1
CASSNIIAAEWEETQYF,TGTGCCAGCAGCAATATAATAGCGGCGGAGTGGGAAGAGACCCAGTACTTC,.,.,TRBJ2-5,TRBV21-1
CAWRRIAGSYEQYF,TGTGCCTGGAGAAGAATAGCGGGCTCCTACGAGCAGTACTTC,once,TRBD2,TRBJ2-7,TRBV30
CASSQGGAGNYGYTF,TGTGCCAGCAGTCAGGGAGGTGCGGGAAACTATGGCTACACCTTC,.,.,TRBJ1-2,TRBV6-6
CASSYWDRGSEQYF,TGTGCCAGCAGTTACTGGGACAGGGGTAGCGAGCAGTACTTC,few,TRBD1,TRBJ2-7,TRBV6-6
CSVEARHNTGELFF,TGCAGCGTTGAAGCCCGCCACAACACCGGGGAGCTGTTTTTT,.,.,TRBJ2-2,TRBV29-1
CASQQGDSPLHF,TGTGCCAGCCAGCAGGGGGATTCACCCCTCCACTTT,.,TRBD1,TRBJ1-6,TRBV6-5
CASIGSGIYEQYF,TGTGCCAGCATCGGTAGCGGGATCTACGAGCAGTACTTC,.,TRBD2,TRBJ2-7,TRBV28
CASSLALGAYYEQYF,TGCGCCAGCAGCTTGGCCCTTGGGGCCTACTACGAGCAGTACTTC,.,.,TRBJ2-7,TRBV5-1
CASSQEGGRLKSRTEAFF,TGCGCCAGCAGCCAAGAAGGCGGGAGATTAAAGTCCCGCACTGAAGCTTTCTTT,few,.,TRBJ1-1,TRBV4-3
CASSANRGQDEQFF,TGTGCCAGCAGCGCTAACAGGGGACAGGATGAGCAGTTCTTC,once,TRBD1,TRBJ2-1,TRBV9
CASSLVGQGKVETQYF,TGTGCCAGCAGTTTAGTCGGACAGGGGAAGGTTGAGACCCAGTACTTC,.,TRBD1,TRBJ2-5,TRBV28
CASSERYNSPLHF,TGTGCCAGCAGTGAACGGTATAATTCACCCCTCCACTTT,.,.,TRBJ1-6,TRBV25-1
CATLGESNTEAFF,TGTGCCACCCTAGGCGAATCGAACACTGAAGCTTTCTTT,.,.,TRBJ1-1,TRBV2
CSVVGPLVTGELFF,TGCAGCGTTGTTGGTCCGTTAGTTACCGGGGAGCTGTTTTTT,.,.,TRBJ2-2,TRBV29-1
CASSHGATNEKLFF,TGTGCCAGCAGTCATGGCGCAACTAATGAAAAACTGTTTTTT,.,.,TRBJ1-4,TRBV7-9
CASSSQRGDYEQYF,TGTGCCAGCAGCTCCCAGCGCGGGGACTACGAGCAGTACTTC,.,.,TRBJ2-7,TRBV4-2
CASSLIADTGELFF,TGCGCCAGCAGCTTAATAGCGGACACCGGGGAGCTGTTTTTT,once,.,TRBJ2-2,TRBV5-1
CASSLQGSWYEQFF,TGTGCCAGCAGTTTACAGGGTTCTTGGTATGAGCAGTTCTTC,.,.,TRBJ2-1,TRBV28
CASSYFRRGITYEQYF,TGTGCCAGCAGTTACTTCCGTAGGGGAATAACCTACGAGCAGTACTTC,.,.,TRBJ2-7,TRBV6-6
CASSASSGIYNEQFF,TGTGCCAGCAGTGCCTCTAGCGGGATTTACAATGAGCAGTTCTTC,.,TRBD2,TRBJ2-1,TRBV28
CASSPGKGAIYF,TGTGCCAGCAGCCCTGGCAAAGGCGCCATATATTTT,.,.,TRBJ1-3,TRBV5-6
CSVATSGSSGEQFF,TGCAGCGTTGCGACTAGCGGGAGTTCCGGTGAGCAGTTCTTC,few,TRBD2,TRBJ2-1,TRBV29-1